One and the same sample provided the 17 T cell receptor beta chains below, sequenced in a study of blood T cell repertoires in COVID-19 (TCRdb year 2020). Libraries were made using the immunoSEQ multiplex PCR assay. TCRdb limited this immuneACCESS table to in-frame rearrangements with V and J called. A share of clones is missing; checked studies link under half to unresolved V genes, and the rest is unexplained. The sample data list about 54,000 clones, and roughly four fifths of these were observed just once. The top ten clones comprise roughly 5.9% of the sample. Material for sequencing was peripheral blood. The origin of the receptors is a human donor in a cohort sampled during active or convalescent COVID-19.

This clone has just one count. This sequence joins TRBV10-3 and TRBJ1-1; D unresolved. Looked up from germline, CDR1 is ENHRY and CDR2 is SYGVKD. V was pared by 2 bases and J by 11 bases, with 12 bases between. The CDR3 runs to 12 residues. CDR3 coding DNA: TGTGCCATCAGTGAGCCCCCCCTGCAGGCTTTCTTT. It encodes CAISEPPLQAFF.

The gene calls are TRBV11-3 and TRBJ1-2; D ambiguous. The CDR3 spans 15 residues. The V gene lost 1 base and the J gene lost 4 bases, with 13 bases spanning the gap. Germline CDR1 reads SGHNT; CDR2 reads YENEEA. The chain's CDR3 is CASSLVLNSSYGYTF. The CDR3 nucleotides are TGTGCCAGCAGCTTAGTTCTGAACAGTAGCTATGGCTACACCTTC.

The CDR3 reads CASIEAPAETQYF. As DNA, the CDR3 is TGTGCCAGCATCGAGGCCCCGGCTGAGACCCAGTACTTC. The J gene is TRBJ2-5, the V gene TRBV7-9, with unresolved D. V shed 7 bases and J shed 5 bases, with 14 bases lying between them. The CDR3 contains 13 residues. Germline V gene sequence: CDR1 SEHNR, CDR2 FQNEAQ (reference sequence).

The J gene is TRBJ1-1, the V gene TRBV30; 7 bases line up with TRBD1. The ends lost 1 base at V and 0 bases at J; junction bases unmatched: 14. Germline values: CDR1 GTSNPN, CDR2 SVGIG (reference sequence). The CDR3 contains 18 residues. CDR3 loop: CAWSGTGAADFLNTEAFF. The CDR3 coding sequence is TGTGCCTGGAGTGGCACAGGGGCCGCCGACTTCCTGAACACTGAAGCTTTCTTT.

The V gene is TRBV29-1, the J gene TRBJ2-2, with D perhaps matching TRBD2 (7 bases). The CDR3 length is 15 residues. Trimming pared 1 base from V and 4 bases from J, leaving 13 bases between. Germline V gene data show CDR1 as SQVTM and CDR2 as ANQGSEA. The CDR3 spells CSVEVNGGLTGELFF. The CDR3 DNA sequence: TGCAGCGTTGAAGTAAACGGGGGGCTCACCGGGGAGCTGTTTTTT.

The J gene is TRBJ1-2, the V gene TRBV6-2 or TRBV6-3; no reliable D call. CDR3 length: 14 residues. CDR1 MNHEY and CDR2 SVGEGT come from the germline V gene. V lost 2 bases and J 1 base, leaving 8 bases between the germline ends. The CDR3 DNA sequence: TGTGCCAGCAGTTACGGCGGATTTAACTATGGCTACACCTTC. It translates to CASSYGGFNYGYTF.

The CDR3 nucleotides are TGTGCCAGCAGGGGACAGATAGCGTTGGGCACTGAAGCTTTCTTT. As protein: CASRGQIALGTEAFF. The chain has TRBV2 and TRBJ1-1, with 7 bases identical to TRBD1. The CDR3 contains 15 residues. Germline lookup yields CDR1 SNHLY and CDR2 FYNNEI. V dropped 6 bases and J dropped 4; count of bases not matched to a gene: 11.

J is TRBJ2-7 and V is TRBV9, with 7 bases aligning to TRBD1. The junction had 3 bases not matched to a gene; V was cut back by 3 bases and J by 3 bases. The CDR3 runs to 13 residues. Germline lookup yields CDR1 SGDLS and CDR2 YYNGEE. The CDR3 sequence: CASSDGDSYEQYF. Here the CDR3 DNA reads TGTGCCAGCAGCGACGGGGACAGCTACGAGCAGTACTTC.

J is TRBJ1-4 and V is TRBV3-1 (or the pseudogene TRBV3-2), with unresolved D. The CDR3 spans 16 residues. Per the germline V gene, CDR1 is LGHDT and CDR2 is YNNKEL (reference sequence). The germline V and J ends were trimmed by 2 bases and 7 bases, with 17 bases remaining between them. The CDR3 nucleotides are TGTGCCAGCAGCCAACAAACGGGTTTTGGAGGTGAAAAACTGTTTTTT. It is translated as CASSQQTGFGGEKLFF.

The chain recombines TRBV4-2 with TRBJ2-3; TRBD2 might be the D (5 bases). This CDR3 contains 14 residues. V shed 5 bases and J shed 0 bases, with 9 bases lying between them. CDR1 and CDR2 from the germline V gene are LGHNA and YNFKEQ. CDR3 sequence: CASSTRTSTDTQYF. The CDR3 DNA is TGTGCCAGCAGCACCCGGACTAGCACAGATACGCAGTATTTT.

The rearrangement uses TRBV10-3 and TRBJ1-2; 9 nucleotides align to TRBD1. The length of the CDR3 is 12 residues. J lost 6 bases, V lost 7 bases, and 3 bases had no gene match. Germline CDR1 ENHRY, CDR2 SYGVKD. The CDR3 sequence is CAIIGTGHGYTF. For the CDR3, the DNA is TGTGCCATCATCGGGACAGGGCATGGCTACACCTTC.

This sequence joins TRBV7-2 and TRBJ2-5; TRBD2 aligns across 9 bases. This CDR3 is 15 amino acids long. The germline V gene encodes CDR1 SGHTA and CDR2 FQGNSA. V lost 2 bases, J lost 2 bases, and 3 bases stayed unmatched. CDR3 region: CASSLYAGGQETQYF. The CDR3 DNA follows: TGTGCCAGCAGCTTATATGCGGGGGGGCAAGAGACCCAGTACTTC.

The V and J genes are TRBV5-1 and TRBJ1-5, with 9 bases matching TRBD1. CDR1 is SGHRS, CDR2 YFSETQ, per germline. With 5 bases clipped from V and 3 bases from J, the junction kept 0 bases outside the gene matches. The CDR3 spans 13 residues. The CDR3 DNA follows: TGCGCCAGCAGACAGGGGGCCAATCAGCCCCAGCATTTT. Its translation is CASRQGANQPQHF. The full variable domain, completed using reference TRBV5-1 and TRBJ1-5, is KAGVTQTPRYLIKTRGQQVTLSCSPISGHRSVSWYQQTPGQGLQFLFEYFSETQRNKGNFPGRFSGRQFSNSRSEMNVSTLELGDSALYLCASRQGANQPQHFGDGTRLSIL.

V and J are TRBV6-2 or TRBV6-3 and TRBJ2-1; 7 bases agree with TRBD1. J gave up 13 bases and V 4 bases, and 4 bases lay outside the gene matches. The V gene's germline CDR1 is MNHEY and CDR2 SVGEGT. The CDR3 totals 11 residues. The CDR3 DNA sequence: TGTGCCAGCAGTTTCCGGGACAGTCAGTTCTTC. It encodes CASSFRDSQFF.

This sequence joins TRBV6-2 or TRBV6-3 and TRBJ2-5, with D maybe TRBD1 (5 bases). Trimming took 5 bases from V and 4 from J, leaving 17 bases between them. There are 15 residues in the CDR3. Germline V gene lookup returns CDR1 MNHEY and CDR2 SVGEGT. This CDR3 is CASSTAGRRGETQYF. In nucleotides, the CDR3 is TGTGCCAGCAGTACCGCCGGAAGAAGGGGAGAGACCCAGTACTTC.

The chain has TRBV11-3 and TRBJ2-1, with TRBD2 matching 9 bases. The V and J ends lost 0 bases and 8 bases, in that order; junction bases with no gene match: 8. The CDR3 is 16 amino acids. Germline CDR1 SGHNT, CDR2 YENEEA. CDR3 protein: CASSLDGRGGVDEQFF. The CDR3, as DNA: TGTGCCAGCAGCTTAGATGGGCGGGGGGGCGTCGATGAGCAGTTCTTC.

V and J are TRBV27 and TRBJ2-7, with no clear D. Germline V CDR1 and CDR2: MNHEY, SMNVEV (reference sequence). The CDR3 contains 13 residues. Trimming took 7 bases from V and 4 from J, leaving 14 bases between them. The CDR3 region has the DNA TGTGCCAGCATTCGCGCCACCTTTTACGAGCAGTACTTC. It codes for CASIRATFYEQYF.